These 30 T cell receptor beta chains came from one sample sequenced in a study of T cell responses to AZD1222 COVID-19 vaccine (dated by TCRdb to 2020 to 2023). The library was prepared using the immunoSEQ multiplex PCR assay. The immuneACCESS repertoire file appears here via TCRdb, limited to in-frame rearrangements. These files lack a portion of the clones; in checked studies, under half of the deficit traces to unresolved V genes, and the cause of the others is not known. Counted in this sample were about 89,000 clones; about 86% of them appeared once. Less than 6.5% of the sample is taken by the ten largest. This specimen's time point label, interpreted: about 28 days (+/-7) after the second vaccine dose. Source: peripheral blood, taken 28 days after the second AZD1222 dose. The receptors come from an adult who received the AZD1222 COVID-19 vaccine.

The chain uses TRBV3-1 (or the pseudogene TRBV3-2) and TRBJ2-5, with TRBD2 matching 7 bases. CDR3 size: 17 residues. The V gene's germline CDR1 is LGHDT and CDR2 YNNKEL (reference sequence). The junction had 12 bases not matched to a gene; V was cut back by 4 bases and J by 1 base. Here the CDR3 reads CASSPYRTTGGQETQYF. CDR3 nucleotides: TGTGCCAGCAGCCCGTACCGTACTACGGGGGGCCAAGAGACCCAGTACTTC.

The J gene is TRBJ1-2, the V gene TRBV5-1; D possibly corresponds to TRBD1 (5 bases). The germline V gene has CDR1 SGHRS and CDR2 YFSETQ. The length of the CDR3 is 16 residues. Deletions cut 2 bases from V and 2 bases from J, with 16 bases between. The CDR3 sequence is CASSLEAWGDNYGYTF. The DNA for the CDR3 is TGCGCCAGCAGCTTAGAAGCTTGGGGGGACAACTATGGCTACACCTTC.

V usage is TRBV28 and J usage is TRBJ1-2; the D is unclear. V was cut by 2 bases and J by 8 bases, with 15 bases left in between. The germline V gene has CDR1 MDHEN and CDR2 SYDVKM. The CDR3 length is 14 residues. Written as DNA, the CDR3 is TGTGCCAGCAGTTTAGGTGGCCGGCTTCGAGGCTACACCTTC. Translated: CASSLGGRLRGYTF.

This clone was detected a few times. V usage is TRBV11-2 and J usage is TRBJ2-7, with 7 bases identical to TRBD1. J gave up 3 bases and V 8 bases, and 13 bases lay outside the gene matches. The V gene's germline CDR1 is SGHAT and CDR2 FQNNGV. CDR3 size: 15 residues. The CDR3 spells CASRPARGQFYEQYF. The CDR3 bases are TGTGCCAGCCGCCCTGCGAGGGGGCAATTCTACGAGCAGTACTTC.

This chain uses TRBV27 with TRBJ1-5; possibly TRBD1 for D (6 bases). This CDR3 is 17 amino acids long. Trimming pared 6 bases from V and 7 bases from J, leaving 25 bases between. Germline V gives CDR1 MNHEY, CDR2 SMNVEV (reference sequence). In DNA, the CDR3 is TGTGCCAGCAGCCTCTTGGGGGGCGGGGGTCAGGGACAGCCCCAGCATTTT. This gives the protein CASSLLGGGGQGQPQHF.

V usage is TRBV5-1 and J usage is TRBJ2-7, with TRBD1 matching over 10 bases. CDR3 length: 14 residues. Germline loops: CDR1 SGHRS, CDR2 YFSETQ. V shed 4 bases, J shed 7 bases, and the junction held 8 bases outside the gene matches. Here the CDR3 reads CASSLGQGIREQYF. The CDR3 DNA follows: TGCGCCAGCAGCCTGGGACAGGGGATTAGGGAGCAGTACTTC.

V is TRBV29-1 and J is TRBJ2-2; TRBD1 matches at 7 bases. The CDR3 is 13 amino acids. Germline trimming cut 5 bases from V and 4 bases from J; bases unmatched to any gene: 4. Germline V gene lookup returns CDR1 SQVTM and CDR2 ANQGSEA. The CDR3 DNA sequence: TGCAGCGTTTCGGCAGGGGGCACCGGGGAGCTGTTTTTT. Protein product: CSVSAGGTGELFF.

This chain links TRBV2 with TRBJ1-1; tentatively, D is TRBD1 (6 bases). Germline V gene lookup returns CDR1 SNHLY and CDR2 FYNNEI. V was trimmed by 5 bases and J by 3 bases, leaving 7 bases between them. CDR3 length: 12 residues. The CDR3 reads CASSRQDTEAFF. The CDR3 nucleotides are TGTGCCAGCAGTAGACAGGACACTGAAGCTTTCTTT.

V usage is TRBV24-1 and J usage is TRBJ2-3; 14 positions agree with TRBD2. Losses at the gene ends were 7 bases for V and 6 bases for J; bases not matched to a gene: 5. The germline V gene encodes CDR1 KGHDR and CDR2 SFDVKD. This CDR3 is 15 amino acids long. The CDR3 DNA is TGTGCCACCAGCCCGGGACTAGCGGGAGTCGATACGCAGTATTTT. Amino acids: CATSPGLAGVDTQYF.

The rearrangement links TRBV28 to TRBJ2-7, with 11 bases aligning to TRBD2. CDR1 and CDR2 from the germline V gene are MDHEN and SYDVKM. CDR3 size: 13 residues. Trimming at V came to 7 bases and at J to 2 bases, leaving 1 base not matched to a gene. CDR3 coding DNA: TGTGCCAGCAAGACTAGCGGGACCTACGAGCAGTACTTC. This translates into CASKTSGTYEQYF.

The chain couples TRBV6-5 to TRBJ2-7, with TRBD1 as a possible D gene (5 bases). V shed 8 bases and J shed 0 bases, with 5 bases lying between them. Germline V gives CDR1 MNHEY, CDR2 SVGAGI. This CDR3 has 11 residues. In nucleotides, the CDR3 is TGTGCCAGCCAGGGCTCCTACGAGCAGTACTTC. The encoded protein is CASQGSYEQYF.

V and J are TRBV19 and TRBJ1-1, with a weak D call TRBD1 (6 bases). The germline gives CDR1 LNHDA, CDR2 SQIVND (reference sequence). This CDR3 comprises 16 residues. Trimming removed 6 bases from V and 2 bases from J, with 19 bases in between. In DNA form, the CDR3 reads TGTGCCAGTAGACGTTCCGGGACAAAAGCTAACACTGAAGCTTTCTTT. This translates into CASRRSGTKANTEAFF.

The chain couples TRBV9 to TRBJ2-1; D not resolved. Germline values: CDR1 SGDLS, CDR2 YYNGEE. The CDR3 consists of 12 residues. V was cut by 3 bases and J by 10 bases, with 11 bases left in between. In DNA, the CDR3 is TGTGCCAGCAGCGGCTCGGTACGGGAGCAGTTCTTC. Its translation is CASSGSVREQFF.

In this sample, this clone turned up once. This chain joins TRBV11-2 and TRBJ1-3, with no clear D. The length of the CDR3 is 14 residues. V lost 1 base, J lost 4 bases, and 8 bases lay in between. Germline assignment: CDR1 SGHAT and CDR2 FQNNGV. The CDR3 bases are TGTGCCAGCAGCTTAGTCGTAGGAGGAAACACCATATATTTT. Translation gives CASSLVVGGNTIYF.

The chain is built from TRBV29-1 and TRBJ2-3, with 7 bases matching TRBD1. Looked up from germline, CDR1 is SQVTM and CDR2 is ANQGSEA. There are 13 residues in the CDR3. Trimming at V came to 7 bases and at J to 1 base, leaving 5 bases not matched to a gene. CDR3 amino acids: CSAQGVRTDTQYF. CDR3 DNA sequence: TGCAGCGCCCAGGGGGTTCGCACAGATACGCAGTATTTT.

The genes are TRBV29-1 and TRBJ2-5; either TRBD1 or TRBD2 may supply D (7 bases each). The ends were cut back, 2 bases at V and 5 bases at J, with 12 bases in the middle. This CDR3 region has 13 residues. Germline V gene sequence: CDR1 SQVTM, CDR2 ANQGSEA. The CDR3: CSVEQGEGETQYF. The CDR3 bases are TGCAGCGTTGAACAGGGGGAGGGGGAGACCCAGTACTTC.

The rearrangement links TRBV19 to TRBJ1-1; D is possibly TRBD1 (5 bases). Germline-derived CDR1 and CDR2 are LNHDA and SQIVND (reference sequence). The CDR3 consists of 15 residues. CDR3 protein: CATNPGGGRGTEAFF. CDR3 nucleotides: TGTGCTACCAACCCGGGCGGGGGACGCGGGACTGAAGCTTTCTTT.

The chain joins TRBV24-1 to TRBJ2-2; D possibly matches TRBD1 or TRBD2 (5 bases each). V lost 6 bases to trimming and J lost 5 bases, with 18 bases between them. This CDR3 is 16 amino acids long. Germline CDR1 and CDR2: KGHDR and SFDVKD. CDR3 amino acids: CATSYAPGARTGELFF. In DNA form, the CDR3 reads TGTGCCACCAGTTACGCACCCGGGGCTAGGACCGGGGAGCTGTTTTTT.

The rearrangement joins TRBV3-1 (or the pseudogene TRBV3-2) to TRBJ2-7; 7 nucleotides match TRBD1. The junction had 3 bases not matched to a gene; V was cut back by 3 bases and J by 4 bases. This CDR3 has 13 amino acids. CDR1 LGHDT and CDR2 YNNKEL come from the germline V gene (reference sequence). CDR3: CASSHAQGYEQYF. The CDR3 DNA reads as TGTGCCAGCAGCCACGCACAGGGGTACGAGCAGTACTTC.

The table lists this clone with a count of one. CDR3 protein: CASGGGGTSGRNEQFF. In DNA, the CDR3 is TGTGCCAGTGGGGGAGGGGGAACTAGCGGACGTAATGAGCAGTTCTTC. The V and J genes are TRBV19 and TRBJ2-1; TRBD2 matches at 8 bases. Germline CDR1 and CDR2: LNHDA and SQIVND (reference sequence). This CDR3 contains 16 residues. After removal of 8 bases from V and 7 bases from J, the junction contained 16 bases not matched to a gene.

The V and J genes are TRBV10-3 and TRBJ1-4; D is uncertain. CDR1 is ENHRY and CDR2 is SYGVKD in the germline V gene. CDR3 length: 14 residues. V lost 5 bases, J lost 8 bases, and 15 bases lay in between. This CDR3 is CAISHTTGGEKLFF. CDR3 bases: TGTGCCATCAGTCATACCACGGGTGGGGAAAAACTGTTTTTT.

This clone was recorded once. This chain links TRBV10-1 with TRBJ2-1; TRBD1 aligns across 7 bases. The length of the CDR3 is 14 residues. With 4 bases clipped from V and 9 bases from J, the junction kept 9 bases outside the gene matches. Germline V CDR1 and CDR2: WNHNN, SYGVQD (reference sequence). The CDR3 nucleotides are TGCGCCAGCAGTGGTAATAGGGGGCTGGTTGAGCAGTTCTTC. Its translation: CASSGNRGLVEQFF.

This clone appeared a single time. CDR3 residues: CASSYRTGEKLFF. CDR3 nucleotides: TGTGCCAGCAGTTACAGAACCGGGGAAAAACTGTTTTTT. The chain recombines TRBV6-2 or TRBV6-3 with TRBJ1-4; D not certain. Deletions cut 2 bases from V and 8 bases from J, with 9 bases between. The CDR3 is 13 residues long. The germline V gene has CDR1 MNHEY and CDR2 SVGEGT.

This chain links TRBV29-1 with TRBJ1-3; maybe TRBD1 (6 bases). The CDR3 is made up of 13 amino acids. The germline V gene has CDR1 SQVTM and CDR2 ANQGSEA. Between the trimmed V and J ends, which lost 3 bases and 2 bases, there was a span of 8 bases. The CDR3 loop reads CSVEAGAGNTIYF. DNA for the CDR3: TGCAGCGTTGAGGCAGGGGCTGGAAACACCATATATTTT.

V gene TRBV28 combines with J gene TRBJ1-5; perhaps TRBD1 as D (5 bases). CDR3 length equals 16 residues. The V gene lost 5 bases and the J gene lost 3 bases, with 17 bases spanning the gap. Germline V lookup: CDR1 MDHEN, CDR2 SYDVKM. CDR3 sequence reads: CASSPGEGRANQPQHF. The DNA for the CDR3 is TGTGCCAGCAGTCCCGGAGAAGGCAGGGCCAATCAGCCCCAGCATTTT.

The gene calls are TRBV28 and TRBJ1-4; D is possibly TRBD1 (5 bases). Germline values: CDR1 MDHEN, CDR2 SYDVKM. The V and J ends lost 4 bases and 5 bases respectively, with 11 bases between them. There are 14 residues in the CDR3. CDR3 nucleotide sequence: TGTGCCAGCAGTTCGGGACGTCGGAATGAAAAACTGTTTTTT. This sequence encodes CASSSGRRNEKLFF.

The sample holds a few counts of this clone. The CDR3 sequence is CASSLTGDTEAFF. CDR3 coding DNA: TGTGCCAGCAGCCTCACAGGGGACACTGAAGCTTTCTTT. The chain employs TRBV12-3 or TRBV12-4 and TRBJ1-1; 7 nucleotides match TRBD1. V shed 6 bases, J shed 3 bases, and the junction held 4 bases outside the gene matches. The CDR3 consists of 13 residues.

The sample holds one count of this clone. The V call is TRBV7-6, the J call TRBJ1-4; no clear D gene. Germline V gives CDR1 SGHVS, CDR2 FNYEAQ. The CDR3 is made up of 15 amino acids. The V end was cut by 5 bases, the J end by 3 bases, with 13 bases between. CDR3 region: CASSPGRVANEKLFF. The CDR3 nucleotides are TGTGCCAGCAGCCCGGGGAGGGTGGCTAATGAAAAACTGTTTTTT.

The chain joins TRBV5-6 to TRBJ2-7; maybe TRBD2 (6 bases). Germline V gene sequence: CDR1 SGHDT, CDR2 YYEEEE. The V end lost 4 bases, the J end lost 4 bases, and 9 bases lay between the germline ends. The CDR3 is made up of 12 amino acids. CDR3 in amino acids: CASSPGGYEQYF. The CDR3 DNA is TGTGCCAGCAGCCCCGGGGGATACGAGCAGTACTTC.

The chain combines TRBV7-2 with TRBJ2-7, with 9 bases identical to TRBD2. V trimming: 1 base; J trimming: 9 bases; junction bases outside the gene matches: 10. Germline V CDR1 and CDR2: SGHTA, FQGNSA. The CDR3 contains 15 residues. The CDR3 DNA reads as TGTGCCAGCAGCTTAGGGGCTAGCGGGACCCCCGGGCAGTACTTC. Protein sequence: CASSLGASGTPGQYF.